These T cell receptor beta chains were read from a single sample in a study of cytomegalovirus exposure and HLA in healthy donors. Here immunoSEQ multiplex PCR was the method, and the copy in TCRdb shows in-frame clones only, minus some. The sample has 150,000 to 200,000 clones, just under 80% seen once. Material for sequencing was PBMCs. Receptors were obtained from a woman aged 25 to 39 in good health and CMV-seropositive. Each CDR3 is given with its conserved first and last residue. D genes are given only for firm matches. Clone size is not always given. Where it is, it says once, few, many or a class for expanded clones.

CDR3nt | CDR3aa | d_gene | abundance | j_gene | len | v_gene
TGTGCCAGCAGCCCCGGGACTAGCGGGAGGATACCGTTCTTC | CASSPGTSGRIPFF | TRBD2 | . | TRBJ2-1 | 14 | TRBV11-3
TGTGCCAGTGGTGGACTAGCGGGAGGGCCTCGCCCCTACGAGCAGTACTTC | CASGGLAGGPRPYEQYF | TRBD2 | few | TRBJ2-7 | 17 | TRBV19
TGTGCCAGCAGTCTATCTAGCGGGAGTGTATTGGAGACCCAGTACTTC | CASSLSSGSVLETQYF | TRBD2 | . | TRBJ2-5 | 16 | TRBV28
TGTGCCAGCAGAGGGACAGGGGGCCTGGTTTGGGGCTACACCTTC | CASRGTGGLVWGYTF | TRBD1 | . | TRBJ1-2 | 15 | TRBV2
TGTGCCAGCAGCCAGAACCTTGGCTCCGTGGCCCAGTACTTC | CASSQNLGSVAQYF | . | . | TRBJ2-5 | 14 | TRBV4-2
TGTGCCAGCAGCTTACTGTCGGGGAACACTGAAGCTTTCTTT | CASSLLSGNTEAFF | . | . | TRBJ1-1 | 14 | TRBV7-8
TGTGCCAGCAGTCACGGACAGGGGGCTTGGGAGCAATACTTC | CASSHGQGAWEQYF | TRBD1 | once | TRBJ2-7 | 14 | TRBV27
TGCGCCAGCAGCTTTCGAATCTTGGACAGGCTCTCCCAAGAGACCCAGTACTTC | CASSFRILDRLSQETQYF | TRBD1 | . | TRBJ2-5 | 18 | TRBV5-1
TGTGCCAGCAGCTTAGGGACAGGTGGGACTGAAGCTTTCTTT | CASSLGTGGTEAFF | . | . | TRBJ1-1 | 14 | TRBV13
TGCGCCAGCAGCCCCTCCCCACAGACAGGGAAAGATACGCAGTATTTT | CASSPSPQTGKDTQYF | TRBD1 | . | TRBJ2-3 | 16 | TRBV23-1
TGTGCCAGCAGCTTAGCCGGAGGGTCTCATCCAACGCAGTATTTT | CASSLAGGSHPTQYF | . | . | TRBJ2-3 | 15 | TRBV7-8
TGCGCCAGCAGCTCGGAACCAGGGGGCTCGGCTAACTATGGCTACACCTTC | CASSSEPGGSANYGYTF | TRBD1 | . | TRBJ1-2 | 17 | TRBV5-1
TGCGCCAGCAGCCCTCGGACTAGCGGGAAATACAATGAGCAGTTCTTC | CASSPRTSGKYNEQFF | TRBD2 | . | TRBJ2-1 | 16 | TRBV5-1
TGCGCCAGCAGCCAAGATATATCGGGGGGGGTCACTGAAGCTTTCTTT | CASSQDISGGVTEAFF | . | . | TRBJ1-1 | 16 | TRBV4-1
TGTGCCAGCAGCGCCGACAGGGTGGGGGATGAAAAACTGTTTTTT | CASSADRVGDEKLFF | TRBD1 | . | TRBJ1-4 | 15 | TRBV7-2
TGCGCCAGCAGCCCCCTCCTAGCTAACTATGGCTACACCTTC | CASSPLLANYGYTF | . | . | TRBJ1-2 | 14 | TRBV4-1
TGCGCCAGCAGCTTACAGCGGGAGGGGGGCACCGGGGAGCTGTTTTTT | CASSLQREGGTGELFF | TRBD2 | . | TRBJ2-2 | 16 | TRBV5-1
TGTGCCAGCAGCTTGAGGAGGGGGCTTTGGGAGCAGTACTTC | CASSLRRGLWEQYF | . | . | TRBJ2-7 | 14 | TRBV5-6
TGTGCCAGCAGGCGGACAGGGGGATACGAGCAGTACTTC | CASRRTGGYEQYF | TRBD1 | . | TRBJ2-7 | 13 | TRBV6-5
TGTGCCAGCAGTTTATTGAGCGGGGAGCTGTTTTTT | CASSLLSGELFF | . | . | TRBJ2-2 | 12 | TRBV28
TGTGCCACCAGCAGAACGGGACAGGCCAATTCACCCCTCCACTTT | CATSRTGQANSPLHF | TRBD1 | few | TRBJ1-6 | 15 | TRBV15
TGTGCCAGCAGTTTACGTGGGGGCCCCTACGAGCAGTACTTC | CASSLRGGPYEQYF | . | . | TRBJ2-7 | 14 | TRBV27
TGTGCCAGCTCGGAAGTCCGACAGGGGGGCTACACCTTC | CASSEVRQGGYTF | TRBD1 | . | TRBJ1-2 | 13 | TRBV6-1
TGCGCCAGCAGCCCACTCCGGGACAGGGGAGAGACCCAGTACTTC | CASSPLRDRGETQYF | TRBD1 | once | TRBJ2-5 | 15 | TRBV4-3
TGCGCCAGCAGTAGGAACAGGGGGCTCGACGAGCAGTACTTC | CASSRNRGLDEQYF | TRBD1 | . | TRBJ2-7 | 14 | TRBV10-1
TGCGCCAGTCATGCTGGAGCGGCAGAAGCTTTCTTT | CASHAGAAEAFF | . | once | TRBJ1-1 | 12 | TRBV5-1
TGTGCCAGCAGCACTAACCATAAACCCGGACTAGCGGACTACGAGCAGTACTTC | CASSTNHKPGLADYEQYF | TRBD2 | . | TRBJ2-7 | 18 | TRBV7-9
TGTGCCAGCAGGACAGGGGGATACGAGCAGTACTTC | CASRTGGYEQYF | TRBD1 | once | TRBJ2-7 | 12 | TRBV11-2
TGTGCCAGCAGGTCCGGGGGGGCGCGCAATCAGCCCCAGCATTTT | CASRSGGARNQPQHF | . | . | TRBJ1-5 | 15 | TRBV6-5
TGCAGCGTTGCAGGGAACACCGGGGAGCTGTTTTTT | CSVAGNTGELFF | . | . | TRBJ2-2 | 12 | TRBV29-1
TGTGCCAGCAGTTCGCGACAGGGGTGGAATCAGCCCCAGCATTTT | CASSSRQGWNQPQHF | TRBD1 | . | TRBJ1-5 | 15 | TRBV6-5
TGTGCCAGTAGTGTTCCCCAGGGCACTGAAGCTTTCTTT | CASSVPQGTEAFF | . | . | TRBJ1-1 | 13 | TRBV19
TGTGCCAGCAGCTTAGTAGGACAGCACTCCTACGAGCAGTACTTC | CASSLVGQHSYEQYF | . | . | TRBJ2-7 | 15 | TRBV7-8
TGTGCCAGCAGCTTAGATCCTTGGGGCGAAGCTTTCTTT | CASSLDPWGEAFF | . | . | TRBJ1-1 | 13 | TRBV11-2
TGTGCCAGCAGTGGTGGACAGGGGGTCTCTGGCTACACCTTC | CASSGGQGVSGYTF | TRBD1 | . | TRBJ1-2 | 14 | TRBV6-1
TGTGCTAGTGGTTCGGGACAGGCTTTTGAAGCTTTCTTT | CASGSGQAFEAFF | TRBD1 | . | TRBJ1-1 | 13 | TRBV12-5
TGCGCCAGCGGGGGGACCGACTTAGGGGAGAGGACCCAGTACTTC | CASGGTDLGERTQYF | . | . | TRBJ2-5 | 15 | TRBV5-1
TGTGCCAGCAGTGACAGAGCGGGCCCTAGCACAGATACGCAGTATTTT | CASSDRAGPSTDTQYF | . | . | TRBJ2-3 | 16 | TRBV6-4
TGTGCCAGCAGCCAAGATCTTCCGGGTAAGAGGTACTTC | CASSQDLPGKRYF | . | . | TRBJ2-7 | 13 | TRBV14
TGCGCCAGCAGCTCCGGGACAGGGAGCTCTGGAAACACCATATATTTT | CASSSGTGSSGNTIYF | TRBD1 | . | TRBJ1-3 | 16 | TRBV5-1
TGTGCCAGTTCCTGGGGGCGGGAGGGCCGTTCGCAGTATTTT | CASSWGREGRSQYF | TRBD2 | . | TRBJ2-3 | 14 | TRBV19
TGTGCCATCAGTGATGTGGGACAGGGGGTGAGCGGCCACACCTTC | CAISDVGQGVSGHTF | TRBD1 | . | TRBJ1-2 | 15 | TRBV10-3
TGCGCCAGCAGCGAAGGACAGGGAAGGAGTACCGGGGAGCTGTTTTTT | CASSEGQGRSTGELFF | TRBD1 | . | TRBJ2-2 | 16 | TRBV5-1
TGTGCCGCGGGCTTCCGGGAGACCCAGTACTTC | CAAGFRETQYF | . | . | TRBJ2-5 | 11 | TRBV19
TGTGCCAGCAGCCAAGCGGCCCTAGGTCAAACGATCTACGAGCAGTACTTC | CASSQAALGQTIYEQYF | . | . | TRBJ2-7 | 17 | TRBV4-2
TGTGCCAGCAGCGCAAGCGGGGGGGCCAACAATGAGCAGTTCTTC | CASSASGGANNEQFF | TRBD2 | . | TRBJ2-1 | 15 | TRBV9
TGCGCCAGCAGCCAAGAGGCCCCATATGCAACTAATGAAAAACTGTTTTTT | CASSQEAPYATNEKLFF | . | . | TRBJ1-4 | 17 | TRBV4-3
TGTGCCAGTAGTGTCTACCCGGGACAGGGAGGTGTGGGAATTCAGTACTTC | CASSVYPGQGGVGIQYF | TRBD1 | once | TRBJ2-4 | 17 | TRBV19
TGTGCCAGCAGTACCGGGACAGGGGGTTACGAGCAGTACTTC | CASSTGTGGYEQYF | TRBD1 | once | TRBJ2-7 | 14 | TRBV2
TGTGCCAGCAGCCCCTTAGGGGGTAGTACGCAGTATTTT | CASSPLGGSTQYF | . | . | TRBJ2-3 | 13 | TRBV5-4
TGTGCCAGCCGACGACAGGTCGCCTACGAGCAGTACTTC | CASRRQVAYEQYF | . | . | TRBJ2-7 | 13 | TRBV6-1
TGTGCCAGCAGTGAAGGGGACATTTACTATGGCTACACCTTC | CASSEGDIYYGYTF | . | . | TRBJ1-2 | 14 | TRBV6-1
TGTGCCAGCAGCCTGGGACAGGGGAATCAGCCCCAGCATTTT | CASSLGQGNQPQHF | TRBD1 | . | TRBJ1-5 | 14 | TRBV4-2
TGTGCCAGCAGCCAATTCGGGGGTATCCGTGGAAAACTGTTTTTT | CASSQFGGIRGKLFF | . | . | TRBJ1-4 | 15 | TRBV7-6
TGTGCCATCAGTGAAGCACAGCAACTCGGAAACACCATATATTTT | CAISEAQQLGNTIYF | . | . | TRBJ1-3 | 15 | TRBV10-3
TGCGCCAGCAGCCAAGCTGTCGCGAACACCGGGGAGCTGTTTTTT | CASSQAVANTGELFF | . | . | TRBJ2-2 | 15 | TRBV4-1
TGCAGCGTGACGGGGGGGGGTGGGCGCCTAGCGGAGATCTCCTACAATGAGCAGTTCTTC | CSVTGGGGRLAEISYNEQFF | TRBD2 | . | TRBJ2-1 | 20 | TRBV29-1
TGTGCCAGCAGTTTTGGAGACTCGAACTCCTACGAGCAGTACTTC | CASSFGDSNSYEQYF | . | . | TRBJ2-7 | 15 | TRBV28
TGTGCCAGCAGCTTAGGCCTTACAGGGGGGGGTTCACCCCTCCACTTT | CASSLGLTGGGSPLHF | TRBD1 | . | TRBJ1-6 | 16 | TRBV7-8